This TCR beta chain comes out of a study of CD8+CD57+ T cells in acquired aplastic anemia. With 6 bases removed from V and 7 bases from J, the gap between germline ends came to 15 bases. This CDR3 spans 13 amino acids. The germline V gene encodes CDR1 SNHLY and CDR2 FYNNEI. This clonotype showed up many times. Sequencing involved patients with CD8+CD57+ cell expansion previously shown by flow cytometry. Template material for TCR beta VDJ and CDR3 profiling consisted of genomic DNA. Using its own MiXCR run on the reads, TCRdb lists one record per CDR3 protein. In the table there are around 430,000 distinct CDR3 sequences, roughly a third of which are singletons.

The sample taken for sequencing was sorted CD4+, CD8+, or CD8+CD57+ T cells (not recorded which) from PBMCs. The source of this sequence is a human donor with aplastic anemia. The chain couples TRBV2 to TRBJ1-1; weak D call: TRBD1 (6 bases). The CDR3 sequence: CASSPQGRGEAFF. CDR3 bases: TGTGCCAGCAGCCCACAGGGTCGGGGTGAAGCTTTCTTT. The full variable domain, with the rest looked up from reference TRBV2 and TRBJ1-1, is EPEVTQTPSHQVTQMGQEVILRCVPISNHLYFYWYRQILGQKVEFLVSFYNNEISEKSEIFDDQFSVERPDGSNFTLKIRSTKLEDSAMYFCASSPQGRGEAFFGQGTRLTVV.